The TCR beta chain under discussion was sequenced for a study of blood T cell repertoires in COVID-19. Background on the study: Samples came from the United States, Italy and Spain, spanning acute and convalescent COVID-19. The cDNA or gDNA used as material had been derived from T cells, B-cell-depleted T cells, or PBMCs.

Donors were grouped by their self-reported clinical history. Two negative PCRs, clearance, or symptom resolution characterized the recovered Cohort 3 donors. Assay used: immunoSEQ multiplex PCR; TCRdb lists only in-frame clones, some missing. Seen here are a few hundred thousand clones, around 87% observed once, and the top ten hold approximately 1.6%. This CDR3 spans 15 amino acids. Per germline, CDR1 SGHDT and CDR2 YYEEEE. With 1 base clipped from V and 4 bases from J, the junction kept 5 bases outside the gene matches. The chain is built from TRBV5-6 and TRBJ2-5; TRBD2 matches at 9 bases. The clonotype comes from a woman aged 50 to 60 who had recovered from COVID-19. Specimen: PBMCs or T cells enriched from blood (not recorded which). The CDR3 DNA reads TGTGCCAGCAGCTTGTACATAGCGGGAGTAGAGACCCAGTACTTC. Its translation: CASSLYIAGVETQYF.